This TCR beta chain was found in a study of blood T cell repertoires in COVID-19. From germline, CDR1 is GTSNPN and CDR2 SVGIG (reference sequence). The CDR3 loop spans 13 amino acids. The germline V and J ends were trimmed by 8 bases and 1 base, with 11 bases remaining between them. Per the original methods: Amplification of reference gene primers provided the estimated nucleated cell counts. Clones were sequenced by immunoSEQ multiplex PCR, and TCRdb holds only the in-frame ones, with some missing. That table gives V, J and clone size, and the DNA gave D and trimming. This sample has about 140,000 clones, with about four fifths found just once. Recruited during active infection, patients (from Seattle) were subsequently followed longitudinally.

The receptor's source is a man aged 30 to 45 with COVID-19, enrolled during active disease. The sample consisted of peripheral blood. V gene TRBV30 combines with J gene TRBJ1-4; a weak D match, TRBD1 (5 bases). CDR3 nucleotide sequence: TGTGCCCGCACGGACATAACTAATGAAAAACTGTTTTTT. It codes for CARTDITNEKLFF. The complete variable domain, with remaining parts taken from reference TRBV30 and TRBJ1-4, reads SQTIHQWPATLVQPVGSPLSLECTVEGTSNPNLYWYRQAAGRGLQLLFYSVGIGQISSEVPQNLSASRPQDRQFILSSKKLLLSDSGFYLCARTDITNEKLFFGSGTQLSVL.